This TCR beta chain is drawn from a study of shared clonotypes between healthy human individuals. Study-level results: The naive CD4 repertoires of several donors were compared, and roughly 5% of clonotypes were shared.

Concerning this clone itself: Its target is not known.

Trimming cost V 5 bases and J 10 bases; bases outside gene matches: 10. This CDR3 is 14 amino acids long. The V gene's germline CDR1 is MDHEN and CDR2 SYDVKM. Sequenced by immunoSEQ multiplex PCR; TCRdb stores in-frame clones only, minus some. The sample holds over a million clones, around 97% seen once. The rearrangement links TRBV28 to TRBJ1-4, with TRBD1 matching 7 bases. The TCR sequence derives from a man under 40 in good health. The sample comprised naive CD4+ T cells sorted from blood. Subset reported: CD45RA+ positively selected. DNA of the CDR3: TGTGCCAGCAGTCTAGGACAGGCTCGGGGAAAACTGTTTTTT. This translates into CASSLGQARGKLFF.